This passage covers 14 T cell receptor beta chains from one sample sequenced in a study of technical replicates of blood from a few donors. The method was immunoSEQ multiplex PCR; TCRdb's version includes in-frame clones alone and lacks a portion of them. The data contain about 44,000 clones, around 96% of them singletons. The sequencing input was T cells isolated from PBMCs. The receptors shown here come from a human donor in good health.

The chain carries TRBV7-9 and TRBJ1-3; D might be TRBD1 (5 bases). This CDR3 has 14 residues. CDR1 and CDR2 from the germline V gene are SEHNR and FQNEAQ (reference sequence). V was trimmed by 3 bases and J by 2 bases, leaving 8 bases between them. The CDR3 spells CASSFGGPGNTIYF. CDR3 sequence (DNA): TGTGCCAGCAGCTTCGGGGGACCTGGAAACACCATATATTTT. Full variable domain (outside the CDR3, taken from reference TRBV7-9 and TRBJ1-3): DTGVSQNPRHKITKRGQNVTFRCDPISEHNRLYWYRQTLGQGPEFLTYFQNEAQLEKSRLLSDRFSAERPKGSFSTLEIQRTEQGDSAMYLCASSFGGPGNTIYFGEGSWLTVV.

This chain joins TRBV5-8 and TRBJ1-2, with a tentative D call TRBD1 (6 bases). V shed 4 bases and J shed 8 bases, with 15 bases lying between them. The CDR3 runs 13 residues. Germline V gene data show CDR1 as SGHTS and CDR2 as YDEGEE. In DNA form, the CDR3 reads TGTGCCAGCAGCCAGGACAGAGTCGACGGCTACACCTTC. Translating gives CASSQDRVDGYTF.

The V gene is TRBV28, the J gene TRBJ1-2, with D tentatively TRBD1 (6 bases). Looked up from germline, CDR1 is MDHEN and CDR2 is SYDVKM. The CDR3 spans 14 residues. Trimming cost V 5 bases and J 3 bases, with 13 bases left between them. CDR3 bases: TGTGCCAGCAGTACAGGGATCGGTGACTATGGCTACACCTTC. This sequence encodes CASSTGIGDYGYTF.

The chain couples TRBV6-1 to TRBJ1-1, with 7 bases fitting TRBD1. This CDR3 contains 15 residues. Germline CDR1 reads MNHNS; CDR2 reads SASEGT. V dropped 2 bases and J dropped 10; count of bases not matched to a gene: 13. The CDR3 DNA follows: TGTGCCAGCAGTGAATCTTTACAGGGGATAGAGGGAGCTTTCTTT. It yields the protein CASSESLQGIEGAFF.

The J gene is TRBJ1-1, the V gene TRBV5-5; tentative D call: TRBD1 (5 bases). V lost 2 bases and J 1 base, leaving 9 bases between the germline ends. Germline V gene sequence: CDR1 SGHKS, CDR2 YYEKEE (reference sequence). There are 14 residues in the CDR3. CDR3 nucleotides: TGTGCCAGCAGCTTCAGGGTTTGGAACACTGAAGCTTTCTTT. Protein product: CASSFRVWNTEAFF.

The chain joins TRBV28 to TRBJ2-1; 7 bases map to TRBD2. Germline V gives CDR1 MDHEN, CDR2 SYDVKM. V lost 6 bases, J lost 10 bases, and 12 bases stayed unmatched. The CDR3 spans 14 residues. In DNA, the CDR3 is TGTGCCAGCAGCCCCTCACCATCACTAGCGGAGCAGTTCTTC. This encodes CASSPSPSLAEQFF.

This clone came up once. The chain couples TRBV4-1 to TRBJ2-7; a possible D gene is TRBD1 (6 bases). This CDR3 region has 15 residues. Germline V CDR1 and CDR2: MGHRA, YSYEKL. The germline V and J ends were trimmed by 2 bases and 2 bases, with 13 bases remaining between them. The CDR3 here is CASSQQGQPTYEQYF. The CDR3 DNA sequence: TGCGCCAGCAGCCAACAGGGACAACCAACCTACGAGCAGTACTTC.

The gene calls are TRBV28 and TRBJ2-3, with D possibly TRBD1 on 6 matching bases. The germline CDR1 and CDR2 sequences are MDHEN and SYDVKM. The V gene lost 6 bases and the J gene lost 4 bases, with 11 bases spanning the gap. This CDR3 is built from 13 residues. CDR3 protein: CASSSRGPDTQYF. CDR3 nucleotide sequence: TGTGCCAGCAGCAGCAGGGGACCAGATACGCAGTATTTT.

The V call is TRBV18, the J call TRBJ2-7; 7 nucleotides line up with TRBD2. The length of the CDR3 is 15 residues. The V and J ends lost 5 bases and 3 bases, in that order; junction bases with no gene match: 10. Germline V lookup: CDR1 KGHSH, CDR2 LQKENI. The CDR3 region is CASSFVLSGDYEQYF. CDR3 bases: TGTGCCAGCTCATTTGTCCTCAGCGGGGACTACGAGCAGTACTTC.

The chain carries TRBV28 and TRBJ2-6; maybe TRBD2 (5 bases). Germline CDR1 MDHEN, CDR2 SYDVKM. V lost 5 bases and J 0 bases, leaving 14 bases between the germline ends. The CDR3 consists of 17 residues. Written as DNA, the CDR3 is TGTGCCAGCAGTCCACTAGTTGGAAGCTCTGGGGCCAACGTCCTGACTTTC. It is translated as CASSPLVGSSGANVLTF.

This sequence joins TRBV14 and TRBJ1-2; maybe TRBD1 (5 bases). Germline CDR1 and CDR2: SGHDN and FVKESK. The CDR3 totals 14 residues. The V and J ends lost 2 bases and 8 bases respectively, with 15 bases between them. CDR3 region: CASSQYSRAEGYTF. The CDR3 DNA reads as TGTGCCAGCAGCCAATACAGCAGGGCGGAGGGCTACACCTTC.

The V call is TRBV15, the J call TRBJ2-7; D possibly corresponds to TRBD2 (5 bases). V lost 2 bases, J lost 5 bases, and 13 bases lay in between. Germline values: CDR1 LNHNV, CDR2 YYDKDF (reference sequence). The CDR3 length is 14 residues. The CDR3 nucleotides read TGTGCCACCAGCAGACGCGACGGGATTCACGAGCAGTACTTC. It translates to CATSRRDGIHEQYF.

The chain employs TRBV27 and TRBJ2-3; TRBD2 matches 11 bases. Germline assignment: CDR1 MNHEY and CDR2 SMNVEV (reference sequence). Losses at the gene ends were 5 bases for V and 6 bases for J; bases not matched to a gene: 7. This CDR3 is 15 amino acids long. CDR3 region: CASSVLAGVSDTQYF. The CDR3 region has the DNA TGTGCCAGCAGTGTACTAGCGGGAGTTAGTGATACGCAGTATTTT.

As DNA, the CDR3 is TGTGCCAGCAGCGGGGTTATGGGGACAGGGGTGTTGGATACGCAGTATTTT. This encodes CASSGVMGTGVLDTQYF. This chain connects TRBV21-1 to TRBJ2-3; the table's TRBD1 call for D was not verified on the DNA. TRBV21-1 is shown as a pseudogene. The CDR3 is 17 amino acids.